What follows are 13 T cell receptor beta chains derived from one specimen sequenced in a study of PD-1 blockade in classical Hodgkin lymphoma. The sample's time point: cycle 4 day 1 (C4D1), after less than seven weeks of nivolumab. Each patient relapsed following autologous stem cell transplantation, and prior brentuximab vedotin exposure differed. Only in-frame clones appear in the TCRdb table, and some are missing; sequencing was by immunoSEQ multiplex PCR. The sample lists over 50,000 clones, approximately 86% occurring once. The specimen was peripheral blood mononuclear cells (PBMCs), collected before the fourth cycle of nivolumab. The receptors here all came from a human donor with classical Hodgkin lymphoma.

This rearrangement joins TRBV7-3 to TRBJ2-3, with TRBD2 matching 10 bases. CDR1 is SGHTA, CDR2 FQGTGA, per germline. V shed 5 bases and J 4 bases; nucleotides not matched to a gene: 3. The CDR3 has 14 residues. CDR3 sequence (DNA): TGTGCCAGCAGCATCAGCGGGAGGGCAGATACGCAGTATTTT. Translation: CASSISGRADTQYF.

J is TRBJ1-4 and V is TRBV28; D unclear. This CDR3 has 12 residues. V was trimmed by 4 bases and J by 7 bases, leaving 7 bases between them. CDR1 and CDR2 from the germline V gene are MDHEN and SYDVKM. The CDR3 nucleotides read TGTGCCAGCAGTTCTCAGATTGAAAAACTGTTTTTT. Translating it yields CASSSQIEKLFF.

V and J are TRBV11-2 and TRBJ1-5; D call uncertain. The CDR3 has 17 residues. V was trimmed by 4 bases and J by 2 bases, leaving 18 bases between them. Germline values: CDR1 SGHAT, CDR2 FQNNGV. The CDR3: CASSSLVGRRGNQPQHF. In DNA form, the CDR3 reads TGTGCCAGCAGCTCGTTAGTCGGTCGGCGCGGCAATCAGCCCCAGCATTTT.

This chain links TRBV10-1 with TRBJ2-1, with 7 bases aligning to TRBD2. Trimming took 7 bases from V and 7 from J; bases not matched to a gene: 10. The CDR3 spans 14 residues. The germline CDR1 and CDR2 sequences are WNHNN and SYGVQD (reference sequence). The CDR3 here is CASTSGLGSNEQFF. CDR3 DNA sequence: TGCGCCAGCACGTCAGGACTAGGATCGAATGAGCAGTTCTTC.

V gene TRBV7-2 combines with J gene TRBJ2-4, with D unresolved. This CDR3 contains 13 residues. Trimming removed 0 bases from V and 9 bases from J, with 9 bases in between. CDR1 SGHTA and CDR2 FQGNSA come from the germline V gene. The CDR3 sequence: CASSLAGEFIQYF. CDR3 nucleotide sequence: TGTGCCAGCAGCTTAGCGGGTGAATTCATTCAGTACTTC. Full variable domain (remainder filled in from reference TRBV7-2 and TRBJ2-4): GAGVSQSPSNKVTEKGKDVELRCDPISGHTALYWYRQSLGQGLEFLIYFQGNSAPDKSGLPSDRFSAERTGGSVSTLTIQRTQQEDSAVYLCASSLAGEFIQYFGAGTRLSVL.

This clone was found once. The rearrangement links TRBV28 to TRBJ2-1, with 12 bases matching TRBD2. The CDR3 is 17 residues long. The germline CDR1 and CDR2 sequences are MDHEN and SYDVKM. The ends lost 3 bases at V and 4 bases at J; junction bases unmatched: 7. For the CDR3, the DNA is TGTGCCAGCAGTTTTCTAGCGGGAGGGCCGGATTACAATGAGCAGTTCTTC. This gives the protein CASSFLAGGPDYNEQFF.

The V and J genes are TRBV2 and TRBJ2-7; perhaps D is TRBD1 or TRBD2 (5 bases each). Trimming cost V 4 bases and J 0 bases, with 13 bases left between them. Looked up from germline, CDR1 is SNHLY and CDR2 is FYNNEI. This CDR3 has 15 residues. Here the CDR3 DNA reads TGTGCCAGCAGTGGGGGATTTGGGGGCTCCTACGAGCAGTACTTC. Its translation is CASSGGFGGSYEQYF.

The rearrangement joins TRBV15 to TRBJ2-3; 10 nucleotides agree with TRBD2. Germline V gives CDR1 LNHNV, CDR2 YYDKDF (reference sequence). The V gene end was trimmed by 5 bases and the J gene end by 4 bases; junction bases not matched to a gene: 6. The CDR3 contains 15 residues. The CDR3 bases are TGTGCCACCAGCGGAGCGGGGGGGCGATCAGATACGCAGTATTTT. Translated: CATSGAGGRSDTQYF.

The J gene is TRBJ1-5, the V gene TRBV19; a weak D match, TRBD1 (5 bases). The CDR3 is 14 amino acids. Germline V gives CDR1 LNHDA, CDR2 SQIVND (reference sequence). V gave up 3 bases and J gave up 4 bases, with 10 bases separating them. This chain's CDR3 is CASSMPTENQPQHF. The CDR3 bases are TGTGCCAGTAGTATGCCGACAGAAAATCAGCCCCAGCATTTT.

The chain uses TRBV19 and TRBJ2-3; no firm D call. Germline CDR1 reads LNHDA; CDR2 reads SQIVND (reference sequence). The CDR3 loop spans 12 amino acids. V gave up 2 bases and J gave up 2 bases, with 2 bases separating them. CDR3 sequence reads: CASSIPTDTQYF. DNA of the CDR3: TGTGCCAGTAGTATACCCACAGATACGCAGTATTTT.

V usage is TRBV6-1 and J usage is TRBJ2-3, with 12 bases matching TRBD2. Germline V gene data show CDR1 as MNHNS and CDR2 as SASEGT. V was clipped by 4 bases and J by 3 bases; unmatched bases: 8. The CDR3 totals 17 residues. The CDR3 DNA follows: TGTGCCAGCAGTGTGTCTAGCGGGAGGGCCGGGACAGATACGCAGTATTTT. Translation: CASSVSSGRAGTDTQYF.

For the CDR3, the DNA is TGTGCCAGCAGCTCACTCGGGGCAGAAGTCTACGAGCAGTACTTC. Encoded protein: CASSSLGAEVYEQYF. This sequence joins TRBV28 and TRBJ2-7, with D perhaps assigned TRBD1 or TRBD2 (5 bases each). Trimming removed 6 bases from V and 3 bases from J, with 18 bases in between. Germline loops: CDR1 MDHEN, CDR2 SYDVKM. The CDR3 is 15 amino acids.

The J gene is TRBJ2-2, the V gene TRBV9, with TRBD1 identical over 8 bases. Per the germline V gene, CDR1 is SGDLS and CDR2 is YYNGEE. The trim removed 3 bases at V and 2 bases at J, leaving 6 bases unmatched. The CDR3 has 16 residues. CDR3 nucleotide sequence: TGTGCCAGCAGCGACTCACAGGGGGTTAACACCGGGGAGCTGTTTTTT. It encodes CASSDSQGVNTGELFF.